This T cell receptor beta chain was sequenced in a study of blood T cell repertoires in COVID-19. This CDR3 comprises 15 residues. Germline-derived CDR1 and CDR2 are MNHEY and SMNVEV (reference sequence). Trimming stripped 5 bases from V and 4 bases from J, with 14 bases between. Clones were sequenced by immunoSEQ multiplex PCR, and TCRdb holds only the in-frame ones, with some missing. The sample consists of 310,000 or so clones, around 92% of them appearing once. The chain links TRBV27 to TRBJ2-2, with D possibly being TRBD2 (7 bases). The specimen was peripheral blood. The sequence came from a man younger than 35 who had recovered from COVID-19. CDR3 in DNA: TGTGCCAGCAGTGTCGGGGGGCCGGGCACCGGGGAGCTGTTTTTT. Protein sequence: CASSVGGPGTGELFF.